The source of this T cell receptor (beta chain) is a study of Graves' ophthalmopathy and Graves' hyperthyroidism. Overall study context: A follow-up of 18 months without ophthalmopathy meant that hyperthyroidism was stable.

Exclusion criteria comprised other autoimmune diseases, uncontrolled infections, pregnancy or lactation in patients. CDR1 and CDR2 (germline): SQVTM, ANQGSEA. This CDR3 has 12 amino acids. V shed 4 bases and J shed 3 bases, with 10 bases lying between them. TCR beta CDR3 regions were amplified from RNA transcripts. The first-round RT-PCR employed HTBI primers together with the Qiagen OneStep RT-PCR kit. A multiplex PCR was then performed as the second round. TCRdb ran MiXCR on the multiplex PCR reads and lists one entry per CDR3 protein. The sample lists about 600,000 distinct CDR3 sequences, 35% to 45% occurring once. This clonotype was detected many times. Antigen unknown. Overall study findings and caveats: Appearing in blood as well were most expanded thyroid clonotypes above 0.001 frequency.

The rearrangement links TRBV29-1 to TRBJ2-7; D is undetermined. The TCR was taken from an adult man with Graves' hyperthyroidism. Sequenced material: peripheral blood or thyroid tissue (not recorded which). CDR3 nucleotides: TGCAGCGTTGGAGACAAAGGCTACGAGCAGTACTTC. Translating it yields CSVGDKGYEQYF.